These 9 T cell receptor beta chains were sequenced from one sample in a study of cytomegalovirus exposure and HLA in healthy donors. Primers: 60 Vbeta forward and 13 Jbeta reverse. The table came from immunoSEQ multiplex PCR; TCRdb's copy has only in-frame clones and leaves some out. This sample has 180,000 or so clones, with 78% found just once. Material: PBMCs. These receptors all stem from a female donor in good health and CMV-seronegative.

The chain recombines TRBV6-5 with TRBJ1-3; 10 bases align to TRBD1. Germline V gives CDR1 MNHEY, CDR2 SVGAGI. The CDR3 contains 15 residues. The V segment lost 6 bases and the J segment 4 bases; nucleotides outside the gene matches: 6. In DNA, the CDR3 is TGTGCCAGCAGCTCGGACAGGGGGAGGGGAAACACCATATATTTT. This codes for CASSSDRGRGNTIYF.

This rearrangement joins TRBV9 to TRBJ2-2; 13 bases agree with TRBD2. Germline V lookup: CDR1 SGDLS, CDR2 YYNGEE. There are 18 residues in the CDR3. Germline trimming cut 0 bases from V and 1 base from J; bases unmatched to any gene: 3. CDR3 protein: CASSVARTSGGNTGELFF. The CDR3 DNA follows: TGTGCCAGCAGCGTAGCTCGGACTAGCGGGGGGAACACCGGGGAGCTGTTTTTT.

The chain couples TRBV4-2 to TRBJ1-3; D is uncertain. The CDR3 runs to 14 residues. V lost 4 bases and J lost 2, with 9 bases in between. Germline assignment: CDR1 LGHNA and CDR2 YNFKEQ. The chain's CDR3 is CASSLTRTGNTIYF. CDR3 bases: TGTGCCAGCAGCCTAACGCGGACTGGAAACACCATATATTTT.

The chain employs TRBV9 and TRBJ2-1; D ambiguous. CDR1 and CDR2 (germline): SGDLS, YYNGEE. V was clipped by 3 bases and J by 2 bases, with 15 bases between them. This CDR3 has 16 residues. The CDR3 region is CASSATGSIAYNEQFF. The CDR3 bases are TGTGCCAGCAGCGCGACCGGGTCGATAGCCTACAATGAGCAGTTCTTC.

This rearrangement joins TRBV5-1 to TRBJ1-1, with TRBD1 as a possible D gene (6 bases). This CDR3 is 14 amino acids long. Trimming stripped 2 bases from V and 1 base from J, with 9 bases between. Per germline, CDR1 SGHRS and CDR2 YFSETQ. The CDR3 loop reads CASSFEQGNTEAFF. The CDR3 DNA reads TGCGCCAGCAGCTTCGAACAGGGGAACACTGAAGCTTTCTTT.

This chain uses TRBV5-1 with TRBJ2-1; 7 bases line up with TRBD2. CDR1 is SGHRS and CDR2 is YFSETQ in the germline V gene. The CDR3 extends over 16 amino acids. V was pared by 4 bases and J by 2 bases, with 9 bases of the junction left unmatched. In nucleotides, the CDR3 is TGCGCCAGCAGCCTAAACGGGGGGATAACCTACAATGAGCAGTTCTTC. Translation: CASSLNGGITYNEQFF.

The chain combines TRBV27 with TRBJ2-7; 11 nucleotides agree with TRBD2. The CDR3 runs to 15 residues. With V trimmed by 6 bases and J by 2 bases, 6 bases remained unmatched. Germline values: CDR1 MNHEY, CDR2 SMNVEV (reference sequence). The CDR3 spells CASRPGTSGTYEQYF. CDR3 DNA sequence: TGTGCCAGCAGGCCCGGGACTAGCGGTACCTACGAGCAGTACTTC.

The chain has TRBV30 and TRBJ2-1, with 7 bases matching TRBD2. The germline CDR1 and CDR2 sequences are GTSNPN and SVGIG (reference sequence). CDR3 length: 15 amino acids. CDR3 protein: CGLRRGRGSYNEQFF. The CDR3 DNA follows: TGTGGCCTGAGGCGGGGGAGAGGGTCCTACAATGAGCAGTTCTTC. The full variable domain, in which reference TRBV30 and TRBJ2-1 provide the parts outside the CDR3, is SQTIHQWPATLVQPVGSPLSLECTVEGTSNPNLYWYRQAAGRGLQLLFYSVGIGQISSEVPQNLSASRPQDRQFILSSKKLLLSDSGFYLCGLRRGRGSYNEQFFGPGTRLTVL.

This chain uses TRBV7-2 with TRBJ2-6, with 7 bases matching TRBD1. The CDR3 has 16 amino acids. CDR1 and CDR2 (germline): SGHTA, FQGNSA. With 4 bases clipped from V and 4 bases from J, the junction kept 7 bases outside the gene matches. The CDR3 sequence: CASSSAGTAGANVLTF. In nucleotides, the CDR3 is TGTGCCAGCAGCTCGGCCGGGACAGCCGGGGCCAACGTCCTGACTTTC.